This TCR beta chain was sequenced during a study of OX40 agonist ivuxolimab in advanced cancers. The protocol was immunoSEQ multiplex PCR, while the TCRdb copy is restricted to in-frame clones and leaves out a portion. The sample consists of about 85,000 clones, just over 85% of them appearing once. Findings and caveats of the study: Among some nonresponders, normalized T-cell clonal expansion was also low.

Worth noting for this clone: Its antigen is not identified.

This sample comprised CD4+ or CD8+ T cells sorted from blood, obtained in a trial of the OX40 agonist ivuxolimab. The TCR comes from an adult with an advanced solid tumor such as melanoma, head and neck, liver or kidney cancer.

The CDR3 loop is CSVADRSLYEQYF. The CDR3 nucleotides are TGCAGCGTCGCTGACAGAAGCCTCTACGAGCAGTACTTC. The V call is TRBV29-1, the J call TRBJ2-7; D is possibly TRBD1 (5 bases). The germline V gene has CDR1 SQVTM and CDR2 ANQGSEA. The CDR3 covers 13 residues. Trimming left V 6 bases short and J 3 bases short, with 15 bases between.